These 28 T cell receptor beta chains originate from one sample sequenced in a study of control samples from healthy donors and cancer patients. Some clones are missing from TCRdb's copy, which holds only in-frame ones; the method was immunoSEQ multiplex PCR. The sample lists roughly 370,000 clones, over 75% occurring once. The specimen sequenced was PBMCs. The source is a man aged 40-55 years with head and neck cancer.

This rearrangement joins TRBV7-6 to TRBJ1-1; 7 nucleotides agree with TRBD1. CDR3 size: 16 residues. Germline V gene sequence: CDR1 SGHVS, CDR2 FNYEAQ. The junction had 12 bases not matched to a gene; V was cut back by 2 bases and J by 6 bases. CDR3 coding DNA: TGTGCCAGCAGCTTACCCTCAGGGGGGGCGCGCGCTGAAGCTTTCTTT. This encodes CASSLPSGGARAEAFF.

The V and J genes are TRBV28 and TRBJ1-2; TRBD1 aligns across 9 bases. CDR1 MDHEN and CDR2 SYDVKM come from the germline V gene. V was clipped by 2 bases and J by 4 bases; unmatched bases: 14. The CDR3 extends over 18 amino acids. CDR3 sequence (DNA): TGTGCCAGCAGTTTAGTTACCGTTAATATGGGACAGGGCTATGGCTACACCTTC. Its protein product is CASSLVTVNMGQGYGYTF.

The chain is built from TRBV6-1 and TRBJ1-5; D not resolved. V shed 1 base and J shed 2 bases, with 6 bases lying between them. This CDR3 has 14 residues. Germline CDR1 and CDR2: MNHNS and SASEGT. CDR3 DNA: TGTGCCAGCAGTGAAGTTGGGGGCAATCAGCCCCAGCATTTT. Residues: CASSEVGGNQPQHF.

The chain employs TRBV4-1 and TRBJ1-2; a weak D match, TRBD1 (5 bases). CDR1 MGHRA and CDR2 YSYEKL come from the germline V gene. Trimming removed 2 bases from V and 4 bases from J, with 14 bases in between. CDR3 length: 15 residues. CDR3 amino acids: CASSQPQGYGYGYTF. In DNA, the CDR3 is TGCGCCAGCAGCCAACCTCAGGGTTATGGCTATGGCTACACCTTC.

This rearrangement joins TRBV11-2 to TRBJ2-3, with TRBD2 matching over 12 bases. Trimming at V came to 0 bases and at J to 2 bases, leaving 12 bases not matched to a gene. CDR1 SGHAT and CDR2 FQNNGV come from the germline V gene. The CDR3 has 20 residues. This CDR3 reads CASSLEGQGLAGLNTDTQYF. The CDR3 bases are TGTGCCAGCAGCTTAGAGGGACAGGGACTAGCGGGCCTGAACACAGATACGCAGTATTTT. Drawing the rest from reference TRBV11-2 and TRBJ2-3, the complete variable domain is EAGVAQSPRYKIIEKRQSVAFWCNPISGHATLYWYQQILGQGPKLLIQFQNNGVVDDSQLPKDRFSAERLKGVDSTLKIQPAKLEDSAVYLCASSLEGQGLAGLNTDTQYFGPGTRLTVL.

The CDR3 spells CASSPPPGVERHEQYF. The DNA for the CDR3 is TGTGCCAGCAGTCCGCCCCCGGGGGTTGAGCGGCACGAGCAGTACTTC. The chain has TRBV28 and TRBJ2-7, with TRBD2 as a possible D gene (6 bases). With 5 bases removed from V and 5 bases from J, the gap between germline ends came to 22 bases. Germline V gene lookup returns CDR1 MDHEN and CDR2 SYDVKM. This CDR3 is 16 amino acids long. The whole variable domain, filled in from reference TRBV28 and TRBJ2-7, reads DVKVTQSSRYLVKRTGEKVFLECVQDMDHENMFWYRQDPGLGLRLIYFSYDVKMKEKGDIPEGYSVSREKKERFSLILESASTNQTSMYLCASSPPPGVERHEQYFGPGTRLTVT.

V is TRBV27 and J is TRBJ2-2; TRBD2 matches 9 bases. V shed 4 bases and J 7 bases; nucleotides not matched to a gene: 7. The CDR3 extends over 15 amino acids. Germline V lookup: CDR1 MNHEY, CDR2 SMNVEV (reference sequence). The CDR3 spells CASSSPSGVRGELFF. The DNA of the CDR3 is TGTGCCAGCAGTTCCCCTAGCGGGGTCCGCGGGGAGCTGTTTTTT.

The chain recombines TRBV29-1 with TRBJ2-1; 11 bases are shared with TRBD2. CDR1 SQVTM and CDR2 ANQGSEA come from the germline V gene. V lost 6 bases and J lost 5; bases outside the gene matches: 9. There are 15 residues in the CDR3. The CDR3 nucleotides are TGCAGCGTGGGAGCTAGCGGGAGGTCCCACAATGAGCAGTTCTTC. This gives the protein CSVGASGRSHNEQFF.

This chain's CDR3 is CASSLVSGYNQPQHF. DNA for the CDR3: TGTGCCAGCAGCTTAGTTTCAGGATACAATCAGCCCCAGCATTTT. This chain joins TRBV7-8 and TRBJ1-5; D gene ambiguous. V was trimmed by 1 base and J by 3 bases, leaving 10 bases between them. Germline lookup yields CDR1 SGHVS and CDR2 FQNEAQ. This CDR3 contains 15 residues.

Only one count was recorded for this clone. This rearrangement joins TRBV6-5 to TRBJ2-7, with a weak D call TRBD2 (6 bases). Trimming pared 0 bases from V and 5 bases from J, leaving 11 bases between. This CDR3 spans 14 amino acids. Looked up from germline, CDR1 is MNHEY and CDR2 is SVGAGI. CDR3 coding DNA: TGTGCCAGCAGTTACTCGCGGGGCAGGAACGAGCAGTACTTC. It translates to CASSYSRGRNEQYF.

The rearrangement uses TRBV27 and TRBJ2-7; D call uncertain. V lost 11 bases and J lost 5, with 7 bases in between. This CDR3 comprises 9 residues. CDR1 and CDR2 from the germline V gene are MNHEY and SMNVEV (reference sequence). DNA for the CDR3: TGTGCCCTGGGGAACGAGCAGTACTTC. The encoded protein is CALGNEQYF.

The V gene is TRBV10-3, the J gene TRBJ2-2; 7 nucleotides align to TRBD2. Losses at the gene ends were 7 bases for V and 4 bases for J; bases not matched to a gene: 12. The CDR3 loop spans 16 amino acids. CDR1 and CDR2 from the germline V gene are ENHRY and SYGVKD. The CDR3 DNA reads as TGTGCCATCACTCTGGGGGGGACCCGGGGCACCGGGGAGCTGTTTTTT. This encodes CAITLGGTRGTGELFF.

V usage is TRBV9 and J usage is TRBJ2-7; the D gene could be TRBD1 or TRBD2 (5 bases each). This CDR3 has 13 residues. Germline CDR1 reads SGDLS; CDR2 reads YYNGEE. V gave up 3 bases and J gave up 7 bases, with 14 bases separating them. The CDR3, as DNA: TGTGCCAGCAGCGGGGGCGCCGGGGAGGAGCAGTACTTC. It is translated as CASSGGAGEEQYF.

This clone showed up just once. The chain joins TRBV28 to TRBJ1-5; weak D call: TRBD1 (5 bases). This CDR3 has 16 amino acids. Per the germline V gene, CDR1 is MDHEN and CDR2 is SYDVKM. V was cut by 5 bases and J by 0 bases, with 14 bases left in between. The CDR3 loop reads CASSQRQILSNQPQHF. Written as DNA, the CDR3 is TGTGCCAGCAGTCAGCGACAGATTCTTAGCAATCAGCCCCAGCATTTT.

This clone was detected only once. V gene TRBV10-2 combines with J gene TRBJ1-5, with 11 bases identical to TRBD1. CDR3 length: 17 residues. Germline V lookup: CDR1 WSHSY, CDR2 SAAADI. With V trimmed by 4 bases and J by 2 bases, 7 bases remained unmatched. The DNA of the CDR3 is TGCGCCAGCAGTGGGACAGGGGGCGCGGGGGGCAATCAGCCCCAGCATTTT. This encodes CASSGTGGAGGNQPQHF.

V usage is TRBV5-1 and J usage is TRBJ2-7, with D possibly called TRBD1 or TRBD2 (5 bases each). CDR1 SGHRS and CDR2 YFSETQ come from the germline V gene. The CDR3 is made up of 14 amino acids. V was shortened by 4 bases and J by 2 bases, with 13 bases between the two germline ends. DNA of the CDR3: TGCGCCAGCAGCACCCCGGGACCCCCCTACGAGCAGTACTTC. Translated, it gives CASSTPGPPYEQYF.

Only a few counts were recorded for this clone. The genes are TRBV27 and TRBJ1-2; possibly TRBD1 for D (5 bases). Per the germline V gene, CDR1 is MNHEY and CDR2 is SMNVEV (reference sequence). There are 16 residues in the CDR3. Trimming stripped 7 bases from V and 8 bases from J, with 26 bases between. As DNA, the CDR3 is TGTGCCAGCAAGGCTCAAACCGGGACGGCTAATTGGGGCTACACCTTC. Protein product: CASKAQTGTANWGYTF.

The chain uses TRBV24-1 and TRBJ1-1, with D unresolved. Germline lookup yields CDR1 KGHDR and CDR2 SFDVKD. The CDR3 length is 15 residues. V shed 5 bases and J shed 5 bases, with 17 bases lying between them. The CDR3 protein is CATSGEAGGGTEAFF. CDR3 coding DNA: TGTGCCACCAGTGGTGAAGCGGGCGGAGGGACTGAAGCTTTCTTT.

The chain uses TRBV10-3 and TRBJ2-7, with 8 bases matching TRBD1. The CDR3 is 15 residues long. The V gene end was trimmed by 3 bases and the J gene end by 2 bases; junction bases not matched to a gene: 6. Germline loops: CDR1 ENHRY, CDR2 SYGVKD. CDR3: CAISDPGTGPYEQYF. The CDR3 region has the DNA TGTGCCATCAGTGACCCCGGGACAGGCCCCTACGAGCAGTACTTC.

This chain joins TRBV29-1 and TRBJ1-2; 7 nucleotides agree with TRBD1. This CDR3 is 16 amino acids long. With V trimmed by 7 bases and J by 0 bases, 14 bases remained unmatched. The germline CDR1 and CDR2 sequences are SQVTM and ANQGSEA. CDR3 sequence (DNA): TGCAGCGCCTCCGGGACAGATAACAACGCTAACTATGGCTACACCTTC. Its protein product is CSASGTDNNANYGYTF. Full variable domain (remainder filled in from reference TRBV29-1 and TRBJ1-2): SAVISQKPSRDICQRGTSLTIQCQVDSQVTMMFWYRQQPGQSLTLIATANQGSEATYESGFVIDKFPISRPNLTFSTLTVSNMSPEDSSIYLCSASGTDNNANYGYTFGSGTRLTVV.

The chain has TRBV5-4 and TRBJ2-2; 7 positions match TRBD1. Germline V CDR1 and CDR2: SGHNT, YYREEE (reference sequence). J lost 7 bases, V lost 10 bases, and 13 bases had no gene match. The CDR3 extends over 14 amino acids. This chain's CDR3 is CAYYFRGPNGELFF. The DNA for the CDR3 is TGTGCCTACTACTTTAGGGGGCCTAACGGGGAGCTGTTTTTT.

J is TRBJ1-3 and V is TRBV11-2; TRBD1 is a possible D gene (6 bases). The CDR3 covers 17 residues. The V gene's germline CDR1 is SGHAT and CDR2 FQNNGV. V was cut by 5 bases and J by 0 bases, with 17 bases left in between. In nucleotides, the CDR3 is TGTGCCAGCAGCCCGAGAACAGGGCCCAGCTCTGGAAACACCATATATTTT. Translation gives CASSPRTGPSSGNTIYF.

The chain couples TRBV29-1 to TRBJ2-7; TRBD2 might be the D (5 bases). This CDR3 spans 13 amino acids. Germline V gives CDR1 SQVTM, CDR2 ANQGSEA. Trimming cost V 0 bases and J 7 bases, with 13 bases left between them. The CDR3 DNA reads as TGCAGCGTTGAAGATCCCGGGAAAATGGAGCAGTACTTC. As protein: CSVEDPGKMEQYF.

The genes are TRBV27 and TRBJ2-3, with TRBD2 identical over 11 bases. CDR1 is MNHEY and CDR2 is SMNVEV in the germline V gene (reference sequence). This CDR3 is built from 15 residues. V was clipped by 2 bases and J by 5 bases; unmatched bases: 3. The CDR3 DNA reads TGTGCCAGCAGTTTACTAGCGGGAGGTGTAGATACGCAGTATTTT. Amino acids: CASSLLAGGVDTQYF.

This chain links TRBV4-3 with TRBJ2-6; the D call may be TRBD1 or TRBD2 (5 bases each). CDR1 is LGHNA and CDR2 is YSLEER in the germline V gene. This CDR3 has 17 residues. Trimming shortened V by 1 base and J by 0 bases, and 10 bases separated the two germline ends. The DNA for the CDR3 is TGCGCCAGCAGCCAAGGGTGGGGGAGCTCTGGGGCCAACGTCCTGACTTTC. It specifies CASSQGWGSSGANVLTF.

The rearrangement links TRBV5-1 to TRBJ2-1; 9 bases line up with TRBD2. The CDR3 is 14 residues long. V lost 3 bases, J lost 8 bases, and 6 bases stayed unmatched. The V gene's germline CDR1 is SGHRS and CDR2 YFSETQ. The CDR3 bases are TGCGCCAGCAGCTGGGCGGGGGGGCAGGATGAGCAGTTCTTC. Residues: CASSWAGGQDEQFF.

V usage is TRBV6-1 and J usage is TRBJ2-2; 7 bases line up with TRBD1. The length of the CDR3 is 16 residues. V lost 3 bases to trimming and J lost 2 bases; unmatched junction nucleotides: 6. Germline V gene lookup returns CDR1 MNHNS and CDR2 SASEGT. DNA for the CDR3: TGTGCCAGCAGTGAGCGACGAGGGGGCAACACCGGGGAGCTGTTTTTT. This sequence encodes CASSERRGGNTGELFF.

The chain uses TRBV4-3 and TRBJ1-1, with no clear D. Trimming removed 0 bases from V and 8 bases from J, with 13 bases in between. Germline V gives CDR1 LGHNA, CDR2 YSLEER. This CDR3 region has 14 residues. Here the CDR3 reads CASSQDGPRIEAFF. CDR3 in DNA: TGCGCCAGCAGCCAAGACGGCCCGAGAATAGAAGCTTTCTTT.